The clone carrying this TCR beta chain showed up just a few times. Its antigen is as yet unknown. The J segment lost 2 bases and the V segment lost 2 bases, leaving 3 bases of the junction unmatched. The germline V gene encodes CDR1 LGHDT and CDR2 YNNKEL (reference sequence). The CDR3 extends over 16 amino acids. The sample belongs to a study of identical twins. TCRdb independently ran MiXCR on the 5' RACE reads; one entry per CDR3 protein. The sample lists 400,000 to 600,000 distinct CDR3 sequences, about 22% seen once, with approximately 0.52% in the top ten. Study-wide results and caveats: The study based its conclusions on cross-sectional statistical analysis and did not follow the same donors.

The same data also contributed to another study, on yellow fever vaccine responses in identical twins.

The V gene is TRBV3-1, the J gene TRBJ1-3; 10 nucleotides align to TRBD1. The TCR was taken from a woman aged 18-29 years in good health. The sequencing sample was made of CD4+ T cells sorted from blood. Here the CDR3 DNA reads TGTGCCAGCAGCCAAACGGGACAGGGGCCTGGAAACACCATATATTTT. This gives the protein CASSQTGQGPGNTIYF.